The 30 T cell receptor beta chains given below trace back to one sample, sequenced in a study of blood T cell repertoires in COVID-19. Using immunoSEQ multiplex PCR, the repertoire was profiled, and TCRdb retains in-frame clones only, with some absent. The table records some 150,000 clones, about 90% of them present only once. The sample comprised peripheral blood. These receptors originate from a man aged 55 to 70 with acute or convalescent COVID-19.

The V gene is TRBV18, the J gene TRBJ1-5; 7 bases line up with TRBD1. Germline CDR1 and CDR2: KGHSH and LQKENI. The length of the CDR3 is 16 residues. V lost 2 bases, J lost 3 bases, and 7 bases stayed unmatched. The CDR3 bases are TGTGCCAGCTCACCAGACAGGGCAGACCACAATCAGCCCCAGCATTTT. Translated, it gives CASSPDRADHNQPQHF.

The rearrangement uses TRBV5-1 and TRBJ2-1; no definite D call. V was shortened by 0 bases and J by 9 bases, with 13 bases between the two germline ends. The CDR3 is 14 amino acids. Germline V gives CDR1 SGHRS, CDR2 YFSETQ. The CDR3 DNA is TGCGCCAGCAGCTTGGACTCATTTTCTGGTGAGCAGTTCTTC. It specifies CASSLDSFSGEQFF.

V usage is TRBV11-3 and J usage is TRBJ2-1; 12 bases align to TRBD2. V was pared by 4 bases and J by 5 bases, with 3 bases of the junction left unmatched. The CDR3 runs 15 residues. Per the germline V gene, CDR1 is SGHNT and CDR2 is YENEEA. The DNA of the CDR3 is TGTGCCAGCAGCTCTAGGACTAGCGGGGACAATGAGCAGTTCTTC. As protein: CASSSRTSGDNEQFF.

The rearrangement links TRBV10-3 to TRBJ1-5; no clear D. The CDR3 totals 15 residues. The V gene lost 2 bases and the J gene lost 0 bases, with 8 bases spanning the gap. The germline gives CDR1 ENHRY, CDR2 SYGVKD. CDR3 coding DNA: TGTGCCATCAGTGAGGGGAGGGCTAGCAATCAGCCCCAGCATTTT. It specifies CAISEGRASNQPQHF.

The chain uses TRBV6-5 and TRBJ1-2; possibly TRBD1 for D (5 bases). The CDR3 spans 13 residues. Germline loops: CDR1 MNHEY, CDR2 SVGAGI. The V and J ends lost 6 bases and 6 bases respectively, with 14 bases between them. The CDR3 region is CASRFQGWDGYTF. Written as DNA, the CDR3 is TGTGCCAGCAGGTTCCAGGGTTGGGATGGCTACACCTTC.

The gene calls are TRBV4-1 and TRBJ2-7, with a tentative D call TRBD1 (7 bases). V shed 3 bases and J shed 3 bases, with 18 bases lying between them. Germline CDR1 is MGHRA and CDR2 is YSYEKL. There are 16 residues in the CDR3. The CDR3: CASSQRRDSLSYEQYF. As DNA, the CDR3 is TGCGCCAGCAGCCAGAGGCGGGACAGTCTTAGCTACGAGCAGTACTTC.

This clone was seen a single time. The CDR3 DNA is TGTGCCAGCAGCTCCGGGACAGGCATCGGCGAGCAGTACTTC. It encodes CASSSGTGIGEQYF. J is TRBJ2-7 and V is TRBV2, with 8 bases fitting TRBD1. Trimming at V came to 6 bases and at J to 6 bases, leaving 10 bases not matched to a gene. This CDR3 comprises 14 residues. Germline CDR1 reads SNHLY; CDR2 reads FYNNEI.

The CDR3 DNA reads TGCGCCAGCAGCCAAGTCGGCTCGGGGAATGAGCAGTTCTTC. Amino acid sequence: CASSQVGSGNEQFF. The chain is built from TRBV4-1 and TRBJ2-1, with D maybe TRBD2 (5 bases). Trimming shortened V by 1 base and J by 7 bases, and 11 bases separated the two germline ends. Per germline, CDR1 MGHRA and CDR2 YSYEKL. The CDR3 is made up of 14 amino acids.

The chain has TRBV18 and TRBJ2-1, with 8 positions matching TRBD2. The CDR3 extends over 15 amino acids. Germline V gene data show CDR1 as KGHSH and CDR2 as LQKENI. J gave up 8 bases and V 3 bases, and 9 bases lay outside the gene matches. CDR3 DNA sequence: TGTGCCAGCTCACCCGGGGGGGCAAGGGCACATGAGCAGTTCTTC. It encodes CASSPGGARAHEQFF. Combining the CDR3 with reference TRBV18 and TRBJ2-1 gives the whole variable domain NAGVMQNPRHLVRRRGQEARLRCSPMKGHSHVYWYRQLPEEGLKFMVYLQKENIIDESGMPKERFSAEFPKEGPSILRIQQVVRGDSAAYFCASSPGGARAHEQFFGPGTRLTVL.

A single count supports this clone. V is TRBV6-2 or TRBV6-3 and J is TRBJ1-1, with 7 bases aligning to TRBD1. V shed 5 bases and J 8 bases; nucleotides not matched to a gene: 23. The V gene's germline CDR1 is MNHEY and CDR2 SVGEGT. The CDR3 length is 18 residues. CDR3 DNA: TGTGCCAGCAGTGCAGACCCCTTCAAGGGGGCGCGAGACTTAGAAGCTTTCTTT. Amino acids: CASSADPFKGARDLEAFF.

The chain recombines TRBV24-1 with TRBJ1-2; 8 bases agree with TRBD1. CDR3 size: 15 residues. Per germline, CDR1 KGHDR and CDR2 SFDVKD. V was pared by 4 bases and J by 3 bases, with 6 bases of the junction left unmatched. This chain's CDR3 is CATSDPAGGHYGYTF. The CDR3 DNA sequence: TGTGCCACCAGTGACCCCGCAGGGGGCCACTATGGCTACACCTTC.

This sequence joins TRBV7-6 and TRBJ1-6; TRBD1 might be the D (5 bases). This CDR3 comprises 15 residues. V dropped 5 bases and J dropped 9 bases, with 17 bases sitting between them. Germline CDR1 SGHVS, CDR2 FNYEAQ. The CDR3 DNA is TGTGCCAGCAGCCTCACCCCAGCGGGGGGTTCACCCCTCCACTTT. Protein sequence: CASSLTPAGGSPLHF.

The chain has TRBV5-6 and TRBJ2-7; unclear D gene. The germline V and J ends were trimmed by 2 bases and 6 bases, with 9 bases remaining between them. Germline assignment: CDR1 SGHDT and CDR2 YYEEEE. The CDR3 is 12 residues long. The DNA of the CDR3 is TGTGCCAGCAGCTTCCGATTCGGCGAGCAGTACTTC. This sequence encodes CASSFRFGEQYF.

The V call is TRBV30, the J call TRBJ1-2, with D unresolved. V gave up 2 bases and J gave up 3 bases, with 7 bases separating them. Germline values: CDR1 GTSNPN, CDR2 SVGIG (reference sequence). This CDR3 is 12 amino acids long. The CDR3 sequence: CAWSSSYYGYTF. The CDR3 bases are TGTGCCTGGAGTAGCTCTTACTATGGCTACACCTTC.

The V gene is TRBV19, the J gene TRBJ1-2; D not resolved. Germline CDR1 and CDR2: LNHDA and SQIVND (reference sequence). V lost 5 bases, J lost 8 bases, and 9 bases lay in between. CDR3 length: 11 residues. CDR3 sequence: CASSFSRGYTF. DNA for the CDR3: TGTGCCAGTAGTTTTTCCCGGGGCTACACCTTC.

In this sample, this clone turned up once. The rearrangement uses TRBV2 and TRBJ1-2; D unclear. The CDR3 contains 15 residues. V was clipped by 7 bases and J by 0 bases, with 15 bases between them. Germline V gene data show CDR1 as SNHLY and CDR2 as FYNNEI. The CDR3 loop is CASTPQSRSNYGYTF. The CDR3, as DNA: TGTGCCAGCACACCACAGAGCCGGTCTAACTATGGCTACACCTTC.

CDR3 in DNA: TGTGCCAGTACCGGGACAGAAACTTACCTCTATGGCTACACCTTC. Amino acid sequence: CASTGTETYLYGYTF. The V call is TRBV19, the J call TRBJ1-2; 7 bases line up with TRBD1. The CDR3 spans 15 residues. Trimming at V came to 7 bases and at J to 4 bases, leaving 12 bases not matched to a gene. The germline V gene encodes CDR1 LNHDA and CDR2 SQIVND (reference sequence).

This clone has only one observation. The rearrangement uses TRBV10-2 and TRBJ1-1; no firm D call. V gave up 6 bases and J gave up 1 base, with 6 bases separating them. This CDR3 contains 12 residues. Germline loops: CDR1 WSHSY, CDR2 SAAADI. The CDR3 sequence is CASRQKNTEAFF. In nucleotides, the CDR3 is TGCGCCAGCAGACAGAAGAACACTGAAGCTTTCTTT.

The chain has TRBV4-2 and TRBJ2-1, with 12 bases aligning to TRBD2. Unmatched junction bases numbered 11, after V lost 4 bases and J lost 7 bases. This CDR3 has 17 amino acids. In germline, CDR1 is LGHNA, CDR2 YNFKEQ. CDR3 in DNA: TGTGCCAGCAGCCCCCGTCCTAGCGGGGGGGAGAGAAATGAGCAGTTCTTC. It translates to CASSPRPSGGERNEQFF.

This clone has a handful of counts. The V call is TRBV6-4, the J call TRBJ2-6, with 11 bases that match TRBD1. This CDR3 is 17 amino acids long. Germline V gene lookup returns CDR1 MRHNA and CDR2 SNTAGT. V was pared by 4 bases and J by 0 bases, with 2 bases of the junction left unmatched. The CDR3 DNA sequence: TGTGCCAGCAGTGCCGGGACAGGGGGCTCTGGGGCCAACGTCCTGACTTTC. Translation: CASSAGTGGSGANVLTF.

The chain has TRBV30 and TRBJ1-5; D possibly corresponds to TRBD1 (6 bases). V was pared by 5 bases and J by 4 bases, with 12 bases between. The germline gives CDR1 GTSNPN, CDR2 SVGIG (reference sequence). There are 13 residues in the CDR3. The CDR3 here is CAWEAGTNQPQHF. The CDR3 bases are TGTGCCTGGGAGGCAGGGACAAATCAGCCCCAGCATTTT.

This clone was detected many times. The chain is built from TRBV3-1 (or the pseudogene TRBV3-2) and TRBJ2-5; D unresolved. The CDR3 extends over 13 amino acids. V dropped 3 bases and J dropped 1 base, with 6 bases sitting between them. Germline V gene lookup returns CDR1 LGHDT and CDR2 YNNKEL (reference sequence). CDR3 DNA sequence: TGTGCCAGCAGCCACGAGTTCCAAGAGACCCAGTACTTC. As protein: CASSHEFQETQYF.

The gene calls are TRBV9 and TRBJ2-7; D might be TRBD1 (6 bases). This CDR3 contains 15 residues. Between the trimmed V and J ends, which lost 0 bases and 4 bases, there was a span of 14 bases. CDR1 and CDR2 from the germline V gene are SGDLS and YYNGEE. The CDR3 region is CASSVGQMGAYEQYF. CDR3 in DNA: TGTGCCAGCAGCGTAGGGCAGATGGGGGCGTACGAGCAGTACTTC.

This chain links TRBV21-1 with TRBJ2-7; TRBD1, as called in the table, went unchecked against the DNA. TRBV21-1 is a pseudogene segment. The CDR3 consists of 16 residues. The CDR3 sequence is CASSTGPGQASYEQYF. CDR3 nucleotide sequence: TGTGCCAGCAGCACCGGACCGGGACAGGCCTCCTACGAGCAGTACTTC.

The chain joins TRBV6-5 to TRBJ2-7; D gene unclear. Germline lookup yields CDR1 MNHEY and CDR2 SVGAGI. The CDR3 length is 12 residues. V was cut by 9 bases and J by 1 base, with 10 bases left in between. CDR3 sequence (DNA): TGTGCCAGTCGGGTCCGTTCCTACGAGCAGTACTTC. Translating gives CASRVRSYEQYF.

The chain recombines TRBV5-1 with TRBJ1-1; tentative D call: TRBD1 (5 bases). Trimming cost V 5 bases and J 4 bases, with 15 bases left between them. CDR1 is SGHRS, CDR2 YFSETQ, per germline. This CDR3 is built from 14 residues. DNA for the CDR3: TGCGCCAGCAGTCGGGGGTTGGGAGGCACTGAAGCTTTCTTT. Translation gives CASSRGLGGTEAFF.

This clone was counted many times. J is TRBJ1-2 and V is TRBV6-5; TRBD1 matches at 7 bases. Losses at the gene ends were 6 bases for V and 4 bases for J; bases not matched to a gene: 5. The germline V gene encodes CDR1 MNHEY and CDR2 SVGAGI. The CDR3 is made up of 13 amino acids. CDR3 sequence: CASSRGEGYGYTF. DNA of the CDR3: TGTGCCAGCAGCAGGGGGGAAGGCTATGGCTACACCTTC.

The chain is built from TRBV3-1 (or the pseudogene TRBV3-2) and TRBJ2-7; D is possibly TRBD2 (5 bases). The CDR3 contains 15 residues. Trimming removed 4 bases at V and 2 bases at J, with 15 bases between. From germline, CDR1 is LGHDT and CDR2 YNNKEL (reference sequence). The CDR3 DNA reads as TGTGCCAGCAGCCCCCGGGGTAGCAGAGCCTACGAGCAGTACTTC. Protein sequence: CASSPRGSRAYEQYF.

The rearrangement uses TRBV5-1 and TRBJ2-7, with D perhaps TRBD1 (6 bases). In germline, CDR1 is SGHRS, CDR2 YFSETQ. Trimming took 4 bases from V and 0 from J, leaving 11 bases between them. The CDR3 has 14 residues. The DNA for the CDR3 is TGCGCCAGCAGCCAGGACAGTGCCTCCTACGAGCAGTACTTC. As protein: CASSQDSASYEQYF. Full variable domain (outside the CDR3, taken from reference TRBV5-1 and TRBJ2-7): KAGVTQTPRYLIKTRGQQVTLSCSPISGHRSVSWYQQTPGQGLQFLFEYFSETQRNKGNFPGRFSGRQFSNSRSEMNVSTLELGDSALYLCASSQDSASYEQYFGPGTRLTVT.

The gene calls are TRBV30 and TRBJ1-3; D perhaps matches TRBD1 (6 bases). The V end was cut by 2 bases, the J end by 8 bases, with 10 bases between. The CDR3 runs to 12 residues. Germline-derived CDR1 and CDR2 are GTSNPN and SVGIG (reference sequence). The CDR3 bases are TGTGCCTGGAGTTCAGGGGCAGACACCATATATTTT. Its protein product is CAWSSGADTIYF.